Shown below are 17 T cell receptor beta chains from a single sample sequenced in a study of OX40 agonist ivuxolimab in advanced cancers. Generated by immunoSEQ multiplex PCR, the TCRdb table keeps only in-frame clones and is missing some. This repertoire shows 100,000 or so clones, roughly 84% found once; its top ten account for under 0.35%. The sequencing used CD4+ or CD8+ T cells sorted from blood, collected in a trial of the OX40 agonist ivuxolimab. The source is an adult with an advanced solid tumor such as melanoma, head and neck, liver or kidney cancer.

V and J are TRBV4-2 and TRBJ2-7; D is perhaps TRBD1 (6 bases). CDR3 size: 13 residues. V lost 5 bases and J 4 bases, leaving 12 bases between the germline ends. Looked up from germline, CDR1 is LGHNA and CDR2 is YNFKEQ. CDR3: CASSKRDTYEQYF. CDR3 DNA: TGTGCCAGCAGCAAACGGGACACTTACGAGCAGTACTTC.

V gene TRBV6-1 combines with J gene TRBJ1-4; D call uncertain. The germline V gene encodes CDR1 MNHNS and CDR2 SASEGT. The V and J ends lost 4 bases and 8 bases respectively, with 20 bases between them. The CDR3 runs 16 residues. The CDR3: CASSGGEGSVREKLFF. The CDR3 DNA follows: TGTGCCAGCAGTGGAGGTGAAGGGTCGGTTCGAGAAAAACTGTTTTTT.

The CDR3 bases are TGTGCCAGCAGCTTAGCGCCCACAGGGGGGCGCGAAAAACTGTTTTTT. It encodes CASSLAPTGGREKLFF. The rearrangement joins TRBV7-9 to TRBJ1-4, with TRBD1 matching over 8 bases. J was trimmed by 8 bases and V by 0 bases; bases with no gene match: 8. The CDR3 consists of 16 residues. Germline-derived CDR1 and CDR2 are SEHNR and FQNEAQ (reference sequence).

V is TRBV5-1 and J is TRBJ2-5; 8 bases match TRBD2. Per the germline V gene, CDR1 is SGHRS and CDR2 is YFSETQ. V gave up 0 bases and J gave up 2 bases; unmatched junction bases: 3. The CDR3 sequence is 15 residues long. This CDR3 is CASSLAVAGQETQYF. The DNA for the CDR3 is TGCGCCAGCAGCTTGGCCGTAGCGGGACAAGAGACCCAGTACTTC.

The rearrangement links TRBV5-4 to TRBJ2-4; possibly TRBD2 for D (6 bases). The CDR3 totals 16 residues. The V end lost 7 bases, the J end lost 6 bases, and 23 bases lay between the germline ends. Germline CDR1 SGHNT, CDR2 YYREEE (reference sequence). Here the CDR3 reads CASSLQTGGLRNIQYF. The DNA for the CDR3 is TGTGCCAGCTCACTACAGACCGGGGGTTTGCGAAACATTCAGTACTTC.

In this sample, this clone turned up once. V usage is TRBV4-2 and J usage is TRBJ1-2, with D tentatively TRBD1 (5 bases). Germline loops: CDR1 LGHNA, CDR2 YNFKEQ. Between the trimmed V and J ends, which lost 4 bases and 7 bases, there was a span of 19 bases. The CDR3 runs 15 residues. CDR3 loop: CASSRRGREASGYTF. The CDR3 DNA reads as TGTGCCAGCAGCCGCCGCGGCAGGGAAGCTTCTGGCTACACCTTC.

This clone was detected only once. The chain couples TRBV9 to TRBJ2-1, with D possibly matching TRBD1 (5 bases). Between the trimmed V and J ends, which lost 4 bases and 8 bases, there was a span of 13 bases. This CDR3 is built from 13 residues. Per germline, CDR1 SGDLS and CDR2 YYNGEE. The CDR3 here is CASSIQGFHEQFF. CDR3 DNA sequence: TGTGCCAGCAGCATCCAGGGATTCCATGAGCAGTTCTTC.

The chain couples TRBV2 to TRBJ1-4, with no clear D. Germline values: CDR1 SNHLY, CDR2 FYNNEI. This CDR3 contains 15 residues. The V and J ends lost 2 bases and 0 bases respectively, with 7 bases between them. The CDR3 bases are TGTGCCAGCAGTGAAAGTCGAGCAACTAATGAAAAACTGTTTTTT. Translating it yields CASSESRATNEKLFF.

Here the CDR3 reads CASSSHRDTEAFF. CDR3 bases: TGTGCCAGCAGCTCCCACCGGGACACTGAAGCTTTCTTT. The chain has TRBV7-2 and TRBJ1-1; D is ambiguous. Trimming pared 4 bases from V and 3 bases from J, leaving 9 bases between. CDR3 length: 13 residues. CDR1 and CDR2 (germline): SGHTA, FQGNSA.

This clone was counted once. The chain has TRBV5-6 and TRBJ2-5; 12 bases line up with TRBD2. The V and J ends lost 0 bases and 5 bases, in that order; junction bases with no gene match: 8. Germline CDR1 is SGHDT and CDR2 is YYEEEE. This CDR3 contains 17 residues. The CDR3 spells CASSLGLAGDRRETQYF. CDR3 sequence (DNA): TGTGCCAGCAGCTTGGGACTAGCGGGGGACCGCCGGGAGACCCAGTACTTC. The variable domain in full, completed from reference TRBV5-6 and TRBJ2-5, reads DAGVTQSPTHLIKTRGQQVTLRCSPKSGHDTVSWYQQALGQGPQFIFQYYEEEERQRGNFPDRFSGHQFPNYSSELNVNALLLGDSALYLCASSLGLAGDRRETQYFGPGTRLLVL.

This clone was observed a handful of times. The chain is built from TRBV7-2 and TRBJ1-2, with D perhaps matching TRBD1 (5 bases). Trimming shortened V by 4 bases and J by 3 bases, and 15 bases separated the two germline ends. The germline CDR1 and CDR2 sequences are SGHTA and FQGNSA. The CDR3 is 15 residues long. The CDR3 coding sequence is TGTGCCAGCAGCTCAAAGTCCTCGGGGGACTATGGCTACACCTTC. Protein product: CASSSKSSGDYGYTF.

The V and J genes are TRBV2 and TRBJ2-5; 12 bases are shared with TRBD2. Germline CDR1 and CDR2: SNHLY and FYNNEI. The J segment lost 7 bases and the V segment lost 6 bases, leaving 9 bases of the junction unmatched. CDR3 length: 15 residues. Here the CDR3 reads CASRPTSGGMGTQYF. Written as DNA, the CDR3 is TGTGCCAGCAGGCCTACTAGCGGGGGGATGGGGACCCAGTACTTC. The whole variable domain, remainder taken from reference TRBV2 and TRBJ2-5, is EPEVTQTPSHQVTQMGQEVILRCVPISNHLYFYWYRQILGQKVEFLVSFYNNEISEKSEIFDDQFSVERPDGSNFTLKIRSTKLEDSAMYFCASRPTSGGMGTQYFGPGTRLLVL.

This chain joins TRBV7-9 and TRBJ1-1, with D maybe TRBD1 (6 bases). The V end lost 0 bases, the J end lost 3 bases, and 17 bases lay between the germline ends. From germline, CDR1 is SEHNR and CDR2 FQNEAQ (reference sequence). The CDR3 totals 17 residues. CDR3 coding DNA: TGTGCCAGCAGCTTAGCGGGTCGGGGGGCGCGGTACACTGAAGCTTTCTTT. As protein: CASSLAGRGARYTEAFF.

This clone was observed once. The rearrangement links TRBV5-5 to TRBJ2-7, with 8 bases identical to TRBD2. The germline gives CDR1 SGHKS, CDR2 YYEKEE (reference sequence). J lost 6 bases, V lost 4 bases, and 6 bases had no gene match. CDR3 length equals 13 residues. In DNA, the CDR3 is TGTGCCAGCAGCCCCCCGCGGGGGGTCGAGCAGTACTTC. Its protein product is CASSPPRGVEQYF.

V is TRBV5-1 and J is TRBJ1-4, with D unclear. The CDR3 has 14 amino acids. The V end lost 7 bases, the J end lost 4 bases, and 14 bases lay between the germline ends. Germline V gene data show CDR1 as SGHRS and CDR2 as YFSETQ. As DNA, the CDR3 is TGCGCCAGCGCAGACGGACGGCTTAATGAAAAACTGTTTTTT. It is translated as CASADGRLNEKLFF.

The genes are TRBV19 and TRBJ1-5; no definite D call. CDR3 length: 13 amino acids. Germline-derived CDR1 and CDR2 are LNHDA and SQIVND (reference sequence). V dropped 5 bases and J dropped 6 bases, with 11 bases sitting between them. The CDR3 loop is CASSEEVSQPQHF. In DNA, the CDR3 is TGTGCCAGTAGTGAAGAGGTGTCTCAGCCCCAGCATTTT.

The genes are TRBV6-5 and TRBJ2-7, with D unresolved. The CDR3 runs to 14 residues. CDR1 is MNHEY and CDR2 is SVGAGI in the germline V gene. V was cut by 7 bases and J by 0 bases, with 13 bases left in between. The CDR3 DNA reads TGTGCCAGCACCCCCAAGGCGACCTCCTACGAGCAGTACTTC. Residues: CASTPKATSYEQYF.